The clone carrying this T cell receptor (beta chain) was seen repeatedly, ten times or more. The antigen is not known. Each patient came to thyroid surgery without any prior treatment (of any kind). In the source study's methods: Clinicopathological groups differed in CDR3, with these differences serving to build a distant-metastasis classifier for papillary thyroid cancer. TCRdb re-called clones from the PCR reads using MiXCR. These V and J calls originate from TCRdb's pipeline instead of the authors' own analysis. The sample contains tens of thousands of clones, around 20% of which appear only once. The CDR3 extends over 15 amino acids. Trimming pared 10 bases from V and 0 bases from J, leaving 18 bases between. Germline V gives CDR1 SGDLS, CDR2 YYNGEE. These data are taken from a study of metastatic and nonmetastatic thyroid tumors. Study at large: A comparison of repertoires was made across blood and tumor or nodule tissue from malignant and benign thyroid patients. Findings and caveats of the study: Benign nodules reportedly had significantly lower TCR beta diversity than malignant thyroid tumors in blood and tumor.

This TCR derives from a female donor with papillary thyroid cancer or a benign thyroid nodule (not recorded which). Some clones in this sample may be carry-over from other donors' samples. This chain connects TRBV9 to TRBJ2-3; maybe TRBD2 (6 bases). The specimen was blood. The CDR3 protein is CACGAGITSTDTQYF. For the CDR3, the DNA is TGTGCCTGCGGGGCAGGGATCACTAGCACAGATACGCAGTATTTT.